This T cell receptor beta chain was documented in a study of Ad26.COV2.S vaccination and SARS-CoV-2 variants. Deletions cut 0 bases from V and 2 bases from J, with 14 bases between. Germline V gene data show CDR1 as GTSNPN and CDR2 as SVGIG (reference sequence). This CDR3 region has 15 residues. Treatment of the sample: over 15 received Ad26.COV2.S at low or high dose, single or two shots; 5 received placebo; per-sample allocation not given. The investigators took samples on day 63 after the first vaccine or placebo injection. The table came from immunoSEQ multiplex PCR; TCRdb's copy has only in-frame clones and leaves some out. The data show 430,000 or so clones, roughly nine tenths seen once.

The rearrangement links TRBV30 to TRBJ2-7; TRBD1 might be the D (5 bases). The specimen was peripheral blood, collected in a trial of Ad26.COV2.S vaccine versus placebo. The sequence came from a person aged 18-60 years who received the Ad26.COV2.S COVID-19 vaccine or a placebo. The CDR3 sequence: CAWSVPDSHTYEQYF. Written as DNA, the CDR3 is TGTGCCTGGAGTGTCCCCGACAGTCACACCTACGAGCAGTACTTC.